These 28 T cell receptor beta chains originate from one sample sequenced in a study of graft-versus-host responses after intestinal transplantation. Profiled with immunoSEQ multiplex PCR; TCRdb holds only in-frame clones, not every one. Of about 21,000 clones listed, roughly 70% are singletons. Intraepithelial and lamina propria lymphocytes were released after the graft tissue was processed. The sample in question was ileum tissue, obtained about 3 weeks after intestinal transplant. All receptors derive from a human patient who received an intestinal transplant, so some T cells may come from the graft donor.

This CDR3 reads CASSGGGGQETQYF. In DNA form, the CDR3 reads TGTGCCAGCAGTGGCGGGGGCGGGCAAGAGACCCAGTACTTC. The chain carries TRBV25-1 and TRBJ2-5; perhaps TRBD2 as D (7 bases). V was shortened by 4 bases and J by 2 bases, with 11 bases between the two germline ends. Germline V gives CDR1 MGHDK, CDR2 SYGVNS. The CDR3 is 14 residues long.

The genes are TRBV5-1 and TRBJ1-6; D is uncertain. This CDR3 region has 17 residues. The V gene lost 1 base and the J gene lost 5 bases, with 16 bases spanning the gap. Per the germline V gene, CDR1 is SGHRS and CDR2 is YFSETQ. DNA for the CDR3: TGCGCCAGCAGCTTGAATGGAGGGTTGTTCAATAATTCACCCCTCCACTTT. It codes for CASSLNGGLFNNSPLHF.

This CDR3 is CASSQDVLAGYAGELFF. CDR3 nucleotides: TGCGCCAGCAGCCAAGATGTTCTAGCGGGATATGCCGGGGAGCTGTTTTTT. The V and J genes are TRBV4-1 and TRBJ2-2; 9 nucleotides match TRBD2. Trimming at V came to 0 bases and at J to 6 bases, leaving 8 bases not matched to a gene. The CDR3 extends over 17 amino acids. Looked up from germline, CDR1 is MGHRA and CDR2 is YSYEKL.

The chain joins TRBV9 to TRBJ1-1; tentatively, D is TRBD1 (5 bases). Germline assignment: CDR1 SGDLS and CDR2 YYNGEE. Trimming removed 3 bases at V and 4 bases at J, with 13 bases between. The CDR3 totals 14 residues. Written as DNA, the CDR3 is TGTGCCAGCAGCGCCCCGCGGGGGGGCACTGAAGCTTTCTTT. Its protein product is CASSAPRGGTEAFF.

This clone was picked up a small number of times. CDR3 DNA sequence: TGTGCCAGCAGCTTAAGCAGGTCCGTTCCCGGGGAGCTGTTTTTT. Translated, it gives CASSLSRSVPGELFF. V gene TRBV11-1 combines with J gene TRBJ2-2; no definite D call. The CDR3 length is 15 residues. Deletions cut 2 bases from V and 6 bases from J, with 13 bases between. CDR1 is SGHAT and CDR2 is FQDESV in the germline V gene (reference sequence).

The V gene is TRBV7-9, the J gene TRBJ1-1, with D possibly matching TRBD1 (5 bases). Trimming removed 3 bases from V and 5 bases from J, with 7 bases in between. Germline V gives CDR1 SEHNR, CDR2 FQNEAQ (reference sequence). The CDR3 runs 12 residues. As DNA, the CDR3 is TGTGCCAGCAGCTTTGGGGCAACTGAAGCTTTCTTT. Translation: CASSFGATEAFF.

The chain joins TRBV7-1 to TRBJ2-6, with a weak D call TRBD1 (5 bases). TRBV7-1 is given ORF status, its function remaining uncertain. V lost 5 bases to trimming and J lost 5 bases, with 22 bases between them. This CDR3 comprises 18 residues. CDR3 amino acids: CASSHTLRGQSRANVLTF. CDR3 DNA: TGTGCCAGCAGCCACACTTTACGAGGACAAAGTCGGGCCAACGTCCTGACTTTC.

CDR3 residues: CASSLGGGQEKLFF. The CDR3 coding sequence is TGTGCCAGCAGCTTAGGAGGGGGCCAGGAAAAACTGTTTTTT. This rearrangement joins TRBV7-6 to TRBJ1-4; 7 bases map to TRBD1. The V segment lost 1 base and the J segment 8 bases; nucleotides outside the gene matches: 4. The CDR3 contains 14 residues. Germline loops: CDR1 SGHVS, CDR2 FNYEAQ. The whole variable domain, filled in from reference TRBV7-6 and TRBJ1-4, reads GAGVSQSPRYKVTKRGQDVALRCDPISGHVSLYWYRQALGQGPEFLTYFNYEAQQDKSGLPNDRFSAERPEGSISTLTIQRTEQRDSAMYRCASSLGGGQEKLFFGSGTQLSVL.

The gene calls are TRBV19 and TRBJ2-5; tentatively, D is TRBD2 (6 bases). The CDR3 has 16 amino acids. CDR1 is LNHDA and CDR2 is SQIVND in the germline V gene (reference sequence). V was trimmed by 6 bases and J by 3 bases, leaving 20 bases between them. The CDR3 region is CASRNMGEAGKETQYF. CDR3 nucleotide sequence: TGTGCCAGTAGGAACATGGGGGAGGCAGGGAAAGAGACCCAGTACTTC.

As for this clone: An end of the junction does not agree with germline; a read error may underlie this. The chain employs TRBV12-5 and TRBJ2-7; TRBD1 matches 7 bases. The CDR3 is made up of 16 amino acids. Germline V lookup: CDR1 LGHNT, CDR2 FRNRAP. The DNA for the CDR3 is TGTGCCAGTGGTTTACATCCCGGGACAGCCAGCTACGAGCAGTACTTC. As protein: CASGLHPGTASYEQYF.

The chain combines TRBV9 with TRBJ1-6; weak D call: TRBD1 (6 bases). CDR1 SGDLS and CDR2 YYNGEE come from the germline V gene. V was clipped by 3 bases and J by 9 bases, with 16 bases between them. The CDR3 spans 15 residues. The CDR3 loop reads CASSEGGTVLSPLHF. The CDR3 bases are TGTGCCAGCAGCGAGGGGGGGACGGTTCTTTCACCCCTCCACTTT.

This chain joins TRBV4-3 and TRBJ1-6; tentatively, D is TRBD1 (6 bases). The CDR3 extends over 15 amino acids. V gave up 6 bases and J gave up 0 bases, with 9 bases separating them. Looked up from germline, CDR1 is LGHNA and CDR2 is YSLEER. The CDR3 nucleotides are TGCGCCAGCAGACAGGACAGCTCCTATAATTCACCCCTCCACTTT. This gives the protein CASRQDSSYNSPLHF.

The J gene is TRBJ2-5, the V gene TRBV4-2, with TRBD1 identical over 7 bases. The end of the DNA is better explained by TRBJ2-7, so the J call may be wrong. The CDR3 has 14 amino acids. Germline V gene lookup returns CDR1 LGHNA and CDR2 YNFKEQ. This CDR3 is CASSQEGGMYEQYF. The CDR3, as DNA: TGTGCCAGCAGCCAAGAAGGGGGCATGTACGAGCAGTACTTC.

The V gene is TRBV19, the J gene TRBJ2-5; 7 bases agree with TRBD2. V lost 5 bases, J lost 2 bases, and 5 bases stayed unmatched. The CDR3 length is 14 residues. Germline V gene sequence: CDR1 LNHDA, CDR2 SQIVND (reference sequence). The CDR3 spells CASSGLAAQETQYF. The CDR3 bases are TGTGCCAGTAGTGGCCTAGCGGCTCAAGAGACCCAGTACTTC.

This sequence joins TRBV4-2 and TRBJ2-3; 11 positions match TRBD2. The V gene end was trimmed by 1 base and the J gene end by 4 bases; junction bases not matched to a gene: 7. Per the germline V gene, CDR1 is LGHNA and CDR2 is YNFKEQ. The CDR3 contains 17 residues. Here the CDR3 DNA reads TGTGCCAGCAGCCAAGGTACCCTAGCGGGGGGAGCAGATACGCAGTATTTT. Translating gives CASSQGTLAGGADTQYF.

This clone was observed a single time. V is TRBV27 and J is TRBJ2-3; the match to TRBD1 covers 10 bases. Germline CDR1 and CDR2: MNHEY and SMNVEV (reference sequence). The CDR3 spans 15 residues. With V trimmed by 4 bases and J by 0 bases, 1 base remained unmatched. CDR3 DNA sequence: TGTGCCAGCAGTTGGGACAGGGGAAGCACAGATACGCAGTATTTT. Translation: CASSWDRGSTDTQYF.

V is TRBV28 and J is TRBJ2-5; TRBD1 matches at 8 bases. The CDR3 is 14 amino acids. CDR1 and CDR2 (germline): MDHEN, SYDVKM. J gave up 13 bases and V 1 base, and 11 bases lay outside the gene matches. The CDR3 DNA reads as TGTGCCAGCAGTTTATTGGGTACAGGGGGGCCTATGTACTTC. This codes for CASSLLGTGGPMYF.

The chain carries TRBV7-9 and TRBJ1-2; TRBD1 aligns across 8 bases. Germline CDR1 is SEHNR and CDR2 is FQNEAQ (reference sequence). This CDR3 has 15 residues. V trimming: 5 bases; J trimming: 4 bases; junction bases outside the gene matches: 9. The CDR3 here is CASSPTGGNGYGYTF. In DNA form, the CDR3 reads TGTGCCAGCAGCCCCACAGGGGGTAACGGCTATGGCTACACCTTC.

V is TRBV6-5 and J is TRBJ2-5; D call uncertain. Deletions cut 3 bases from V and 5 bases from J, with 16 bases between. This CDR3 contains 15 residues. Germline V lookup: CDR1 MNHEY, CDR2 SVGAGI. This chain's CDR3 is CASSYGPSPGETQYF. DNA for the CDR3: TGTGCCAGCAGTTATGGGCCGAGCCCTGGGGAGACCCAGTACTTC.

The chain couples TRBV7-9 to TRBJ2-1, with a possible D match to TRBD1 (5 bases). Per the germline V gene, CDR1 is SEHNR and CDR2 is FQNEAQ (reference sequence). V lost 3 bases, J lost 7 bases, and 16 bases lay in between. The CDR3 has 15 residues. CDR3 nucleotide sequence: TGTGCCAGCAGCTTGGACAAATTAGCCAGGAATGAGCAGTTCTTC. Translated, it gives CASSLDKLARNEQFF.

The rearrangement links TRBV5-4 to TRBJ2-1; D call uncertain. V was pared by 4 bases and J by 8 bases, with 10 bases between. CDR1 and CDR2 from the germline V gene are SGHNT and YYREEE (reference sequence). The CDR3 runs to 12 residues. The CDR3 DNA reads TGTGCCAGCAGCCTCGGGTCCGATGAGCAGTTCTTC. It specifies CASSLGSDEQFF.

The chain carries TRBV6-7 and TRBJ2-4; a weak D match, TRBD2 (5 bases). TRBV6-7 has ORF status, its function being uncertain. The ends were cut back, 2 bases at V and 3 bases at J, with 8 bases in the middle. The CDR3 covers 14 residues. CDR3 sequence reads: CASSYNGGKNIQYF. The DNA for the CDR3 is TGTGCCAGCAGTTACAACGGAGGCAAAAACATTCAGTACTTC.

This chain uses TRBV7-7 with TRBJ2-7, with TRBD2 identical over 7 bases. The CDR3 totals 18 residues. The ends lost 3 bases at V and 7 bases at J; junction bases unmatched: 21. CDR1 SSHAT and CDR2 FNYEAQ come from the germline V gene (reference sequence). The CDR3 loop reads CASSFSLLLAGDYMEQYF. The CDR3 region has the DNA TGTGCCAGCAGCTTCTCACTTCTTCTCGCGGGGGATTATATGGAGCAGTACTTC.

The CDR3 nucleotides read TGTGCCAGCAGCTCCGGGACTAGCGGTTACGAGCAGTACTTC. Protein product: CASSSGTSGYEQYF. The chain uses TRBV7-9 and TRBJ2-5, with 11 nucleotides matching TRBD2. The DNA end favors TRBJ2-7, so the J call may be wrong. The germline V gene encodes CDR1 SEHNR and CDR2 FQNEAQ (reference sequence). This CDR3 contains 14 residues.

In DNA form, the CDR3 reads TGTGCCAGCAGCTCCGGACAGGCCAGCAATCAGCCCCAGCATTTT. Residues: CASSSGQASNQPQHF. The genes are TRBV5-5 and TRBJ1-5; 7 bases line up with TRBD1. This CDR3 has 15 amino acids. Germline CDR1 reads SGHKS; CDR2 reads YYEKEE (reference sequence). The V and J ends lost 3 bases and 1 base, in that order; junction bases with no gene match: 4.

The chain combines TRBV6-5 with TRBJ1-2; possibly TRBD1 for D (6 bases). The CDR3 extends over 13 amino acids. V lost 2 bases and J lost 8, with 12 bases in between. Germline V CDR1 and CDR2: MNHEY, SVGAGI. The CDR3 region is CASSYLGARGYTF. The CDR3 DNA is TGTGCCAGCAGTTACCTGGGGGCGCGGGGCTACACCTTC.

The V and J genes are TRBV7-6 and TRBJ1-1; the D gene is possibly TRBD1 (5 bases). Trimming left V 1 base short and J 1 base short, with 10 bases between. The CDR3 sequence is 15 residues long. Germline CDR1 and CDR2: SGHVS and FNYEAQ. The CDR3: CASSLEGRANTEAFF. CDR3 nucleotide sequence: TGTGCCAGCAGCTTAGAGGGCAGGGCGAACACTGAAGCTTTCTTT.

This clone was seen only once. The chain is built from TRBV6-9 and TRBJ2-5; 12 positions match TRBD2. Germline trimming cut 6 bases from V and 4 bases from J; bases unmatched to any gene: 6. From germline, CDR1 is MNHGY and CDR2 SVAAGI. The CDR3 is 15 amino acids. The CDR3, as DNA: TGTGCCAGCAGCACGGGACTAGCGGGTGGAGAGACCCAGTACTTC. Encoded protein: CASSTGLAGGETQYF.